The T cell receptor (beta chain) under discussion was sequenced for a study of cytomegalovirus exposure and HLA in healthy donors. The study's findings and limits: Segments of the TCR beta V type were, in most cases, productive about 90% or about 30% of the time in an earlier analysis.

On this clone: Its antigen is still unknown.

V lost 5 bases and J 2 bases, leaving 12 bases between the germline ends. CDR1 is GTSNPN and CDR2 is SVGIG in the germline V gene (reference sequence). This CDR3 region has 14 residues. In the PCR, 60 Vbeta and 13 Jbeta primers were used. This table comes from immunoSEQ multiplex PCR, and its TCRdb copy is limited to in-frame clones, with some not included. The data contain roughly 86,000 clones, approximately 79% of them singletons. Sequencing was carried out using PBMCs. V and J are TRBV30 and TRBJ2-2, with D tentatively TRBD2 (6 bases). The origin of this receptor is a female donor in good health and CMV-seronegative. The CDR3 DNA reads as TGTGCCTGGCGGATTAGCGGAAACACCGGGGAGCTGTTTTTT. Protein product: CAWRISGNTGELFF.